What follows are 28 T cell receptor beta chains derived from one specimen sequenced in a study of T cell clones after liver transplantation. Some clones are missing from TCRdb's copy, which holds only in-frame ones; the method was immunoSEQ multiplex PCR. Of 99,000 or so clones in the sample, approximately 78% were seen once. This sample comprised CD4+ T cells from blood, obtained before liver transplant. The origin of the receptors is a human donor who received a liver transplant.

The gene calls are TRBV19 and TRBJ2-7; TRBD2 aligns across 12 bases. The V gene's germline CDR1 is LNHDA and CDR2 SQIVND (reference sequence). Trimming removed 4 bases from V and 5 bases from J; junction bases left unmatched: 18. CDR3 size: 19 residues. The CDR3 DNA reads TGTGCCAGTAGTACGCACGTATTGCTAGCGGGAGGGGACCCCAACGAGCAGTACTTC. Its translation: CASSTHVLLAGGDPNEQYF.

The chain couples TRBV30 to TRBJ2-5; tentatively, D is TRBD1 or TRBD2 (5 bases each). The CDR3 has 13 amino acids. The V end lost 4 bases, the J end lost 6 bases, and 15 bases lay between the germline ends. From germline, CDR1 is GTSNPN and CDR2 SVGIG (reference sequence). The CDR3 DNA is TGTGCCTGGACCCCGCGAGGGGAACAGACCCAGTACTTC. As protein: CAWTPRGEQTQYF.

In its sample, this clone was seen once. The chain links TRBV10-3 to TRBJ1-1; possibly TRBD1 for D (5 bases). The CDR3 contains 15 residues. Germline CDR1 ENHRY, CDR2 SYGVKD. V was pared by 3 bases and J by 5 bases, with 16 bases between. The CDR3 here is CAISEGSQGKTEAFF. The CDR3 nucleotides are TGTGCCATCAGTGAAGGTTCTCAGGGAAAGACTGAAGCTTTCTTT.

The V and J genes are TRBV27 and TRBJ2-1, with 10 positions matching TRBD2. The V gene end was trimmed by 1 base and the J gene end by 9 bases; junction bases not matched to a gene: 9. CDR3 length: 16 residues. Looked up from germline, CDR1 is MNHEY and CDR2 is SMNVEV (reference sequence). CDR3 sequence reads: CASSLWAGTSEGEQFF. The CDR3 DNA is TGTGCCAGCAGTTTATGGGCCGGGACTAGCGAGGGTGAGCAGTTCTTC.

The rearrangement joins TRBV6-1 to TRBJ1-2, with D unresolved. V shed 1 base and J shed 4 bases, with 13 bases lying between them. Germline CDR1 MNHNS, CDR2 SASEGT. The CDR3 has 15 amino acids. CDR3 region: CASSEVGTRAYGYTF. In DNA, the CDR3 is TGTGCCAGCAGTGAAGTTGGCACGCGGGCCTATGGCTACACCTTC.

The J gene is TRBJ2-1, the V gene TRBV5-4; 10 bases are shared with TRBD2. The CDR3 is made up of 14 amino acids. Trimming at V came to 4 bases and at J to 8 bases, leaving 6 bases not matched to a gene. Germline lookup yields CDR1 SGHNT and CDR2 YYREEE (reference sequence). CDR3 sequence: CASSPGLAGDEQFF. The CDR3, as DNA: TGTGCCAGCAGCCCCGGGCTAGCGGGAGATGAGCAGTTCTTC.

The genes are TRBV29-1 and TRBJ2-1, with D unclear. From germline, CDR1 is SQVTM and CDR2 ANQGSEA. Between the trimmed V and J ends, which lost 4 bases and 8 bases, there was a span of 12 bases. The CDR3 runs to 12 residues. The CDR3: CSVVFSGDEQFF. The CDR3 DNA sequence: TGCAGCGTTGTATTCTCGGGCGATGAGCAGTTCTTC.

CDR3 nucleotide sequence: TGTGCCGTAATCTTGGAGTCAGATACGCAGTATTTT. Residues: CAVILESDTQYF. The chain couples TRBV27 to TRBJ2-3; D gene uncertain. Germline values: CDR1 MNHEY, CDR2 SMNVEV (reference sequence). V shed 11 bases and J shed 4 bases, with 13 bases lying between them. The length of the CDR3 is 12 residues.

The J gene is TRBJ2-7, the V gene TRBV7-9, with 7 positions matching TRBD1. Germline CDR1 is SEHNR and CDR2 is FQNEAQ (reference sequence). The J segment lost 2 bases and the V segment lost 0 bases, leaving 4 bases of the junction unmatched. The CDR3 totals 15 residues. The CDR3 sequence is CASSLAGQGAYEQYF. In nucleotides, the CDR3 is TGTGCCAGCAGCTTAGCGGGGCAGGGGGCCTACGAGCAGTACTTC.

The rearrangement links TRBV7-9 to TRBJ1-5; the D gene is possibly TRBD1 (5 bases). Per the germline V gene, CDR1 is SEHNR and CDR2 is FQNEAQ (reference sequence). The V and J ends lost 5 bases and 2 bases respectively, with 10 bases between them. This CDR3 contains 14 residues. The CDR3 is CASSRWGGNQPQHF. The CDR3 nucleotides are TGTGCCAGCAGCCGGTGGGGGGGCAATCAGCCCCAGCATTTT.

V is TRBV10-2 and J is TRBJ1-4, with D possibly TRBD1 on 6 matching bases. The CDR3 consists of 14 residues. Germline lookup yields CDR1 WSHSY and CDR2 SAAADI. Trimming left V 3 bases short and J 5 bases short, with 10 bases between. This chain's CDR3 is CASSDTGFNEKLFF. DNA of the CDR3: TGCGCCAGCAGTGATACAGGGTTCAATGAAAAACTGTTTTTT.

The V gene is TRBV11-2, the J gene TRBJ2-3; D could derive from TRBD1 or TRBD2 (6 bases each). The CDR3 runs 16 residues. Trimming pared 4 bases from V and 2 bases from J, leaving 16 bases between. Germline V gene sequence: CDR1 SGHAT, CDR2 FQNNGV. CDR3 sequence reads: CASSSPGAVPTDTQYF. CDR3 nucleotide sequence: TGTGCCAGCAGCTCCCCGGGGGCCGTACCCACAGATACGCAGTATTTT. The complete variable domain, with remaining parts taken from reference TRBV11-2 and TRBJ2-3, reads EAGVAQSPRYKIIEKRQSVAFWCNPISGHATLYWYQQILGQGPKLLIQFQNNGVVDDSQLPKDRFSAERLKGVDSTLKIQPAKLEDSAVYLCASSSPGAVPTDTQYFGPGTRLTVL.

The chain links TRBV29-1 to TRBJ1-2; 7 bases are shared with TRBD1. J lost 5 bases, V lost 4 bases, and 7 bases had no gene match. CDR1 is SQVTM and CDR2 is ANQGSEA in the germline V gene. The CDR3 sequence is 13 residues long. The chain's CDR3 is CSVGRQGEYGYTF. In nucleotides, the CDR3 is TGCAGCGTTGGTAGACAGGGTGAATATGGCTACACCTTC.

V gene TRBV28 combines with J gene TRBJ2-4; D might be TRBD1 or TRBD2, each matching 6 bases. V shed 3 bases and J shed 1 base, with 10 bases lying between them. Germline V CDR1 and CDR2: MDHEN, SYDVKM. This CDR3 has 15 residues. Here the CDR3 DNA reads TGTGCCAGCAGTTTCCAGGGGACTGCCAAAAACATTCAGTACTTC. Translated, it gives CASSFQGTAKNIQYF.

The rearrangement links TRBV10-2 to TRBJ2-7; TRBD1 matches 10 bases. The germline gives CDR1 WSHSY, CDR2 SAAADI. V gave up 2 bases and J gave up 7 bases; unmatched junction bases: 17. This CDR3 has 18 amino acids. The CDR3 reads CASSEPRRVGTGVNEQYF. In DNA form, the CDR3 reads TGCGCCAGCAGTGAGCCGAGGCGAGTCGGGACAGGGGTTAATGAGCAGTACTTC.

V and J are TRBV28 and TRBJ2-4, with no clear D. The ends were cut back, 9 bases at V and 0 bases at J, with 12 bases in the middle. Germline CDR1 MDHEN, CDR2 SYDVKM. The CDR3 contains 14 residues. The CDR3 DNA sequence: TGTGCCAGTGGGGTGCCCATAGCCAAAAACATTCAGTACTTC. Translated, it gives CASGVPIAKNIQYF.

The V gene is TRBV5-1, the J gene TRBJ2-1, with D unresolved. Trimming shortened V by 1 base and J by 5 bases, and 16 bases separated the two germline ends. Per germline, CDR1 SGHRS and CDR2 YFSETQ. This CDR3 spans 16 amino acids. DNA of the CDR3: TGCGCCAGCAGCTTGTCATTTAAACTAAATAACAATGAGCAGTTCTTC. Translating gives CASSLSFKLNNNEQFF. Full variable domain (outside the CDR3, taken from reference TRBV5-1 and TRBJ2-1): KAGVTQTPRYLIKTRGQQVTLSCSPISGHRSVSWYQQTPGQGLQFLFEYFSETQRNKGNFPGRFSGRQFSNSRSEMNVSTLELGDSALYLCASSLSFKLNNNEQFFGPGTRLTVL.

For the CDR3, the DNA is TGTGCCAGCAGCCGCGTACAGTTAACTGAAGCTTTCTTT. Protein: CASSRVQLTEAFF. The chain employs TRBV14 and TRBJ1-1; D ambiguous. Germline assignment: CDR1 SGHDN and CDR2 FVKESK. This CDR3 is 13 amino acids long. V lost 4 bases and J 5 bases, leaving 11 bases between the germline ends.

The chain employs TRBV30 and TRBJ2-4, with D perhaps TRBD2 (5 bases). CDR1 is GTSNPN, CDR2 SVGIG, per germline (reference sequence). The CDR3 runs 18 residues. V dropped 0 bases and J dropped 1 base, with 19 bases sitting between them. The CDR3 bases are TGTGCCTGGAGTGTAAAATTGGGAGCCGGACTCGCCAAAAACATTCAGTACTTC. As protein: CAWSVKLGAGLAKNIQYF.

This clone is a singleton in its sample. The rearrangement links TRBV5-6 to TRBJ2-3, with 7 nucleotides matching TRBD2. In germline, CDR1 is SGHDT, CDR2 YYEEEE. Trimming took 4 bases from V and 2 from J; bases not matched to a gene: 13. CDR3 length: 17 residues. The CDR3 DNA is TGTGCCAGCAGCGCGACTAGCAGCAAACTCTTCACAGATACGCAGTATTTT. Its translation: CASSATSSKLFTDTQYF. Complete variable domain (other parts from reference TRBV5-6 and TRBJ2-3): DAGVTQSPTHLIKTRGQQVTLRCSPKSGHDTVSWYQQALGQGPQFIFQYYEEEERQRGNFPDRFSGHQFPNYSSELNVNALLLGDSALYLCASSATSSKLFTDTQYFGPGTRLTVL.

The CDR3 reads CASSEINVANTGELFF. The DNA of the CDR3 is TGTGCCAGCAGTGAAATCAACGTTGCGAACACCGGGGAGCTGTTTTTT. The chain uses TRBV2 and TRBJ2-2; D is unclear. The CDR3 is made up of 16 amino acids. V lost 2 bases, J lost 0 bases, and 10 bases lay in between. The germline CDR1 and CDR2 sequences are SNHLY and FYNNEI. The full variable domain, rest sourced from reference TRBV2 and TRBJ2-2, is EPEVTQTPSHQVTQMGQEVILRCVPISNHLYFYWYRQILGQKVEFLVSFYNNEISEKSEIFDDQFSVERPDGSNFTLKIRSTKLEDSAMYFCASSEINVANTGELFFGEGSRLTVL.

The chain links TRBV19 to TRBJ1-2; TRBD1 matches at 8 bases. The CDR3 has 15 residues. The V segment lost 1 base and the J segment 4 bases; nucleotides outside the gene matches: 5. Germline V gene data show CDR1 as LNHDA and CDR2 as SQIVND (reference sequence). The CDR3 here is CASSIAGTGSYGYTF. CDR3 coding DNA: TGTGCCAGTAGTATAGCCGGGACAGGAAGCTATGGCTACACCTTC.

The CDR3, as DNA: TGTGCCAGCAGCTGGACAAGAGATGGTGAAAAACTGTTTTTT. Amino acids: CASSWTRDGEKLFF. The chain has TRBV7-3 and TRBJ1-4; perhaps TRBD1 as D (5 bases). Trimming shortened V by 4 bases and J by 7 bases, and 13 bases separated the two germline ends. The CDR3 runs to 14 residues. Germline CDR1 is SGHTA and CDR2 is FQGTGA.

About this clone: The same CDR3 arises from other DNA sequences in this sample as well. V gene TRBV2 combines with J gene TRBJ2-2; D ambiguous. The V and J ends lost 6 bases and 7 bases respectively, with 18 bases between them. The germline V gene has CDR1 SNHLY and CDR2 FYNNEI. The CDR3 has 15 residues. The CDR3 reads CASSLRAEVGGELFF. The CDR3 DNA follows: TGTGCCAGCAGCTTGCGAGCAGAAGTTGGCGGGGAGCTGTTTTTT.

The chain is built from TRBV11-2 and TRBJ2-1, with 7 nucleotides matching TRBD2. CDR3 length: 15 amino acids. Germline CDR1 and CDR2: SGHAT and FQNNGV. Trimming cost V 5 bases and J 9 bases; bases outside gene matches: 13. The CDR3 is CASSTGTMVTAEQFF. The CDR3 coding sequence is TGTGCCAGCAGCACCGGGACTATGGTCACTGCTGAGCAGTTCTTC.

This rearrangement joins TRBV7-8 to TRBJ1-1; D may be TRBD1 (5 bases). CDR1 and CDR2 (germline): SGHVS, FQNEAQ. This CDR3 is 15 amino acids long. V was shortened by 2 bases and J by 0 bases, with 10 bases between the two germline ends. CDR3 sequence (DNA): TGTGCCAGCAGCTTAAAGGTGGGGCTGAACACTGAAGCTTTCTTT. Amino acids: CASSLKVGLNTEAFF.

The chain carries TRBV9 and TRBJ2-3; 10 bases map to TRBD2. Germline assignment: CDR1 SGDLS and CDR2 YYNGEE. The CDR3 consists of 18 residues. J gave up 2 bases and V 0 bases, and 9 bases lay outside the gene matches. CDR3 residues: CASSVAGSSGGSTDTQYF. CDR3 DNA sequence: TGTGCCAGCAGCGTAGCTGGGAGTAGCGGGGGGTCCACAGATACGCAGTATTTT.

J is TRBJ2-3 and V is TRBV7-3, with 7 bases aligning to TRBD1. The J segment lost 0 bases and the V segment lost 5 bases, leaving 14 bases of the junction unmatched. The CDR3 totals 18 residues. Germline CDR1 and CDR2: SGHTA and FQGTGA. The CDR3 protein is CASSLRTGLTASTDTQYF. The CDR3 nucleotides are TGTGCCAGCAGCCTAAGGACAGGCCTAACTGCGAGCACAGATACGCAGTATTTT.